Below, one T cell receptor beta chain is given with its context. Its antigen is still unknown. The germline V gene has CDR1 KGHSH and CDR2 LQKENI. The CDR3 runs to 16 residues. The V gene end was trimmed by 5 bases and the J gene end by 7 bases; junction bases not matched to a gene: 12. TCRdb re-called the 5' RACE reads through MiXCR, storing one row per CDR3 protein. In the table there are 450,000 or so distinct CDR3 sequences, about 24% of which are singletons. This entry comes from a study of CD8 T cells in ankylosing spondylitis. The study's findings and limits: Seemingly distinctive of ankylosing spondylitis blood was a TCR beta motif formed by eight highly homologous variants.

This TCR was sampled from a male donor with ankylosing spondylitis. Material for sequencing was blood, either unsorted or a sorted T cell fraction (not recorded which). The chain recombines TRBV18 with TRBJ2-1; 9 positions match TRBD2. CDR3 nucleotides: TGTGCCAGCTCAACTTTAAGGGTAGCGGGGGTGAATGAGCAGTTCTTC. Translation gives CASSTLRVAGVNEQFF.